The sequence of this T cell receptor beta chain was determined in a study of Ad26.COV2.S vaccination and SARS-CoV-2 variants (dated by TCRdb to 2020 to 2023). Background on the whole study: Vaccine-arm donors came from COV1001, a multicentre, randomized, double-blind, placebo-controlled phase I-IIa trial of Ad26.COV2.S in healthy adults. Dosing of Ad26.COV2.S was intramuscular, at either 5x10^10 or 1x10^11 viral particles, delivered as one shot or as two shots spaced 56 days apart. Sequencing of the TCRbeta repertoire served to evaluate the specificity and breadth of SARS-CoV-2-reactive T cell receptors following Ad26.COV2.S vaccination. A total of approximately 30 samples were included in the TCR-sequenced set, comprising some 20 Ad26.COV2.S vaccine recipients, 5 placebo recipients and 8 SARS-CoV-2 convalescent individuals. Participants in the trial were split at random into five groups of five each, receiving low-dose or high-dose Ad26.COV2.S once or twice, or else placebo on both occasions. Investigators did not know the trial group allocation while performing experiments and assessing outcomes.

TCRbeta CDR3 regions were sequenced with the immunoSEQ Assay. After extraction, genomic DNA underwent amplification by bias-controlled multiplex PCR, followed by high-throughput sequencing. On the study's bioinformatics: To quantify the absolute abundance of every unique TCRbeta CDR3 region, sequences were collapsed and filtered. T cell fraction was estimated by normalizing TCRbeta template counts to usable DNA, which was measured by amplifying reference genes present in all nucleated cells. Repertoire TCRs were annotated as SARS-CoV-2-specific when V gene, CDR3 amino acid sequence and J gene were exactly matched to a known reactive TCR set. MIRA supplied the reference SARS-CoV-2 TCR set, which was filtered for enrichment in COVID-19-positive ImmuneCODE repertoires so that public or cross-reactive TCRs were removed. Using the MIRA antigens, annotated TCRs were further analysed by specific ORF or by position within an ORF. Breadth was defined as the number of annotated unique rearrangements divided by the total number of unique productive rearrangements, and depth was defined as the summed frequency of the annotated unique rearrangements. TCR breadth was compared between groups using two-sided Wilcoxon rank-sum tests. TCRdb provides this immuneACCESS table in a form limited to in-frame rearrangements. Some clones are lacking; in checked studies, under half of them reflect an unresolved V gene, and why the rest are absent is not known. V, J and clone size are those of that table, while D and trimming were read from the DNA. This sample gives over 450,000 clones in total; roughly nine tenths of them show up just once. Jointly, the top ten make up over 1.5% of the sample.

Paper-wide results and their limitations: Ad26.COV2.S recipients had higher spike-specific TCR breadth than placebo recipients (P = 0.0014). Comparable non-spike TCR breadth was observed between vaccine and placebo recipients, consistent with only spike being contained in the vaccine. After vaccination, spike-specific CD8+ and CD4+ T cell responses were reported to show substantial breadth. Comparing responses between vaccine doses or regimens was not something the study was powered to do. The authors noted that the TCR breadth and depth analyses may have underestimated total T cell responses.

Deletion took 2 bases off V and 2 bases off J, with a span of 13 bases between the germline ends. As encoded in the germline V gene, CDR1 is MNHEY while CDR2 is SVGAGI. Including cysteine and phenylalanine, the CDR3 has 15 amino acids. The CDR3 DNA has 45 bases and is translated from base 1. The treatment or condition label here, explained by the study, means: some 20 received Ad26.COV2.S at low or high dose, single or two shots; several received placebo; per-sample allocation not given. For vaccine and placebo recipients, the sequenced repertoires came from samples collected on day 63 after the first injection. In Cohort 1b, fewer than 30 adults aged 18-55 years were enrolled at a single site in Boston, USA, between 29 July and 7 August 2020. As a vaccine, Ad26.COV2.S was a replication-incompetent adenovirus type 26 vector that expressed a prefusion-stabilized SARS-CoV-2 spike protein derived from the original Wuhan strain.

With respect to this clone: Its binding antigen is unknown. Base qualities are not provided; no much larger clone lies one nucleotide away.

Rearrangement joined TRBV6-5 to TRBJ2-7; no D gene call is confident. The receptor comes from a person aged 18-60 years who received the Ad26.COV2.S COVID-19 vaccine or a placebo. Sequencing used peripheral blood, obtained in a trial of Ad26.COV2.S vaccine versus placebo. DNA sequence: TGTGCCAGCAGTTACGCTTGGTCAGACCCCTACGAGCAGTACTTC. Protein translation: CASSYAWSDPYEQYF.